The 22 T cell receptor beta chains reported below all come from one sample, sequenced in a study of blood T cell repertoires in COVID-19. Sequencing was performed with immunoSEQ multiplex PCR; in TCRdb, only in-frame clones are kept and a portion is missing. The data show 300,000 to 400,000 clones, with approximately 90% seen just once and around 8.9% held by the top ten. Sequences were obtained from peripheral blood. The receptors were sampled from a man younger than 45 with COVID-19, enrolled during active disease.

This chain uses TRBV28 with TRBJ2-2; 8 bases map to TRBD2. The V gene's germline CDR1 is MDHEN and CDR2 SYDVKM. The length of the CDR3 is 18 residues. After removal of 5 bases from V and 0 bases from J, the junction contained 11 bases not matched to a gene. The CDR3 DNA is TGTGCCAGCAGTCAGGGGACTAGTCGAGGAGCGAACACCGGGGAGCTGTTTTTT. Its protein product is CASSQGTSRGANTGELFF.

The rearrangement joins TRBV6-2 or TRBV6-3 to TRBJ1-5, with 8 bases that match TRBD1. The V and J ends lost 2 bases and 7 bases, in that order; junction bases with no gene match: 7. The CDR3 extends over 15 amino acids. Germline assignment: CDR1 MNHEY and CDR2 SVGEGT. The CDR3 nucleotides read TGTGCCAGCAGTTACGGGCAGGGGGCTCGGCAGCCCCAGCATTTT. It is translated as CASSYGQGARQPQHF.

This chain joins TRBV28 and TRBJ1-2; 7 bases map to TRBD1. There are 15 residues in the CDR3. The germline gives CDR1 MDHEN, CDR2 SYDVKM. Trimming cost V 6 bases and J 4 bases; bases outside gene matches: 11. CDR3 amino acids: CASRKRTGSSYGYTF. The DNA of the CDR3 is TGTGCCAGCAGAAAAAGGACAGGCTCCTCCTATGGCTACACCTTC.

The chain is built from TRBV29-1 and TRBJ2-5; D ambiguous. Per germline, CDR1 SQVTM and CDR2 ANQGSEA. The CDR3 totals 13 residues. The V end was cut by 7 bases, the J end by 5 bases, with 17 bases between. CDR3 protein: CSARVLVWETQYF. As DNA, the CDR3 is TGCAGCGCTCGGGTGCTGGTGTGGGAGACCCAGTACTTC.

The genes are TRBV3-1 (or the pseudogene TRBV3-2) and TRBJ1-2, with D possibly matching TRBD1 (6 bases). Germline V gene sequence: CDR1 LGHDT, CDR2 YNNKEL (reference sequence). Trimming removed 0 bases from V and 2 bases from J, with 16 bases in between. The CDR3 runs to 17 residues. The CDR3 loop reads CASSQDLGDNVNYGYTF. CDR3 bases: TGTGCCAGCAGCCAAGATTTAGGGGACAACGTGAACTATGGCTACACCTTC.

The rearrangement joins TRBV5-1 to TRBJ2-2; 7 nucleotides agree with TRBD1. CDR1 SGHRS and CDR2 YFSETQ come from the germline V gene. V lost 1 base, J lost 7 bases, and 7 bases stayed unmatched. The length of the CDR3 is 15 residues. The CDR3 DNA follows: TGCGCCAGCAGCTTGAGACAGGGAGCGTACGGGGAGCTGTTTTTT. Protein product: CASSLRQGAYGELFF.

The genes are TRBV7-9 and TRBJ1-1; D is unresolved. Germline loops: CDR1 SEHNR, CDR2 FQNEAQ (reference sequence). The V gene lost 6 bases and the J gene lost 4 bases, with 12 bases spanning the gap. This CDR3 is 13 amino acids long. The chain's CDR3 is CASRMAGSTEAFF. CDR3 nucleotides: TGTGCCAGCAGGATGGCTGGTTCCACTGAAGCTTTCTTT.

DNA for the CDR3: TGTGCCAGCTCACCGGCACAGGGGGGTCAAGAGACCCAGTACTTC. This codes for CASSPAQGGQETQYF. The V call is TRBV18, the J call TRBJ2-5, with TRBD1 matching over 8 bases. The germline CDR1 and CDR2 sequences are KGHSH and LQKENI. The CDR3 loop spans 15 amino acids. V lost 3 bases to trimming and J lost 2 bases; unmatched junction nucleotides: 5.

This clone has a single count. CDR3 residues: CASSPPQGLTEAFF. The CDR3 DNA follows: TGTGCCAGCTCACCACCGCAGGGGCTCACTGAAGCTTTCTTT. The chain joins TRBV18 to TRBJ1-1; perhaps TRBD1 as D (6 bases). Germline V gene lookup returns CDR1 KGHSH and CDR2 LQKENI. CDR3 length: 14 residues. The germline V and J ends were trimmed by 0 bases and 4 bases, with 9 bases remaining between them.

This chain uses TRBV18 with TRBJ1-1; TRBD1 matches 8 bases. The CDR3 is 14 residues long. The germline CDR1 and CDR2 sequences are KGHSH and LQKENI. With V trimmed by 6 bases and J by 1 base, 4 bases remained unmatched. The CDR3 DNA follows: TGTGCCAGCTCGCCGGACAGGGAGAACACTGAAGCTTTCTTT. Protein product: CASSPDRENTEAFF.

V is TRBV4-2 and J is TRBJ2-3; 8 nucleotides agree with TRBD2. The CDR3 is 16 amino acids. CDR1 is LGHNA and CDR2 is YNFKEQ in the germline V gene. The V and J ends lost 1 base and 1 base, in that order; junction bases with no gene match: 4. CDR3 sequence: CASSQVREGGTDTQYF. CDR3 coding DNA: TGTGCCAGCAGCCAAGTCCGGGAGGGGGGCACAGATACGCAGTATTTT.

The genes are TRBV6-4 and TRBJ2-3, with D perhaps matching TRBD2 (6 bases). Germline V gene lookup returns CDR1 MRHNA and CDR2 SNTAGT. CDR3 length: 17 amino acids. Deletions cut 4 bases from V and 2 bases from J, with 19 bases between. DNA for the CDR3: TGTGCCAGCAGTGTACTGGGGGGAGTCCCAGTCACAGATACGCAGTATTTT. Encoded protein: CASSVLGGVPVTDTQYF.

This rearrangement joins TRBV10-3 to TRBJ2-7, with TRBD1 as a possible D gene (6 bases). The CDR3 extends over 14 amino acids. V dropped 4 bases and J dropped 0 bases, with 10 bases sitting between them. The germline CDR1 and CDR2 sequences are ENHRY and SYGVKD. The CDR3 region has the DNA TGTGCCATCAGTGGGGGGCCGATCTCCTACGAGCAGTACTTC. Encoded protein: CAISGGPISYEQYF.

The chain uses TRBV18 and TRBJ2-3, with TRBD1 as a possible D gene (5 bases). Germline CDR1 and CDR2: KGHSH and LQKENI. The CDR3 is 17 amino acids. Deletions cut 6 bases from V and 0 bases from J, with 19 bases between. DNA of the CDR3: TGTGCCAGCTCGACCCTCAACTACAGGAAAAGCACAGATACGCAGTATTTT. Encoded protein: CASSTLNYRKSTDTQYF.

The V and J genes are TRBV18 and TRBJ1-2; 10 bases align to TRBD1. This CDR3 is built from 14 residues. Per germline, CDR1 KGHSH and CDR2 LQKENI. After removal of 3 bases from V and 8 bases from J, the junction contained 6 bases not matched to a gene. DNA of the CDR3: TGTGCCAGCTCACCCCGAGGGACAGGGGAGGGCTACACCTTC. This translates into CASSPRGTGEGYTF.

The chain carries TRBV7-3 and TRBJ2-1; 7 positions match TRBD2. V shed 5 bases and J 0 bases; nucleotides not matched to a gene: 10. The CDR3 is made up of 17 amino acids. Germline V gene sequence: CDR1 SGHTA, CDR2 FQGTGA. This CDR3 reads CASSAGTGGSSYNEQFF. The CDR3 region has the DNA TGTGCCAGCAGCGCTGGTACGGGGGGTAGCTCCTACAATGAGCAGTTCTTC.

J is TRBJ2-7 and V is TRBV6-2 or TRBV6-3; D unresolved. Trimming removed 0 bases at V and 6 bases at J, with 3 bases between. The CDR3 contains 11 residues. Germline lookup yields CDR1 MNHEY and CDR2 SVGEGT. As DNA, the CDR3 is TGTGCCAGCAGTTACTCTAGCGAGCAGTACTTC. This gives the protein CASSYSSEQYF.

The genes are TRBV19 and TRBJ1-4; 9 nucleotides align to TRBD1. J was trimmed by 2 bases and V by 7 bases; bases with no gene match: 8. The CDR3 length is 16 residues. Per germline, CDR1 LNHDA and CDR2 SQIVND (reference sequence). The CDR3 spells CASTRQGVATNEKLFF. As DNA, the CDR3 is TGTGCCAGTACTCGACAGGGGGTGGCGACTAATGAAAAACTGTTTTTT.

The gene calls are TRBV7-2 and TRBJ2-5; D is ambiguous. The CDR3 is 15 residues long. Trimming stripped 1 base from V and 1 base from J, with 10 bases between. In germline, CDR1 is SGHTA, CDR2 FQGNSA. Here the CDR3 reads CASSLVPRFQETQYF. As DNA, the CDR3 is TGTGCCAGCAGCTTAGTGCCCAGATTCCAAGAGACCCAGTACTTC.

This chain links TRBV7-3 with TRBJ2-1, with D maybe TRBD2 (7 bases). The CDR3 loop spans 14 amino acids. The V end lost 5 bases, the J end lost 4 bases, and 12 bases lay between the germline ends. Germline lookup yields CDR1 SGHTA and CDR2 FQGTGA. CDR3 in amino acids: CASSRAGAYNEQFF. CDR3 in DNA: TGTGCCAGCAGCCGGGCGGGGGCATACAATGAGCAGTTCTTC.

The table lists this clone with a count of one. This chain uses TRBV6-5 with TRBJ2-1; 11 bases match TRBD2. Trimming cost V 4 bases and J 2 bases; bases outside gene matches: 1. The length of the CDR3 is 15 residues. The germline gives CDR1 MNHEY, CDR2 SVGAGI. The CDR3 DNA sequence: TGTGCCAGCAGTTTGACTAGCGGGACCTACAATGAGCAGTTCTTC. Translation: CASSLTSGTYNEQFF.

V and J are TRBV18 and TRBJ2-7, with TRBD1 matching 8 bases. The CDR3 has 14 amino acids. V shed 5 bases and J 1 base; nucleotides not matched to a gene: 4. Germline CDR1 and CDR2: KGHSH and LQKENI. For the CDR3, the DNA is TGTGCCAGCTCAGTTACAGGGGGATCCTACGAGCAGTACTTC. Translated: CASSVTGGSYEQYF.